This T cell receptor (beta chain) emerged from a study of blood T cell repertoires in COVID-19. Study background: Sources were T cells, B-cell-depleted T cells, or PBMCs; the material itself was cDNA or gDNA.

V shed 5 bases and J 6 bases; nucleotides not matched to a gene: 1. Germline V gene data show CDR1 as ENHRY and CDR2 as SYGVKD. The CDR3 is made up of 12 amino acids. TCRdb's copy holds only in-frame clones and misses some; the assay was immunoSEQ multiplex PCR. The sample has some 50,000 clones, around 85% seen once. The specimen sequenced was peripheral blood. The clonotype comes from a woman between 65 and 79 years old with active COVID-19. The rearrangement joins TRBV10-3 to TRBJ2-3; 8 nucleotides line up with TRBD2. The CDR3 here is CAISLAGDTQYF. The CDR3 DNA sequence: TGTGCCATCAGTTTAGCGGGGGATACGCAGTATTTT.